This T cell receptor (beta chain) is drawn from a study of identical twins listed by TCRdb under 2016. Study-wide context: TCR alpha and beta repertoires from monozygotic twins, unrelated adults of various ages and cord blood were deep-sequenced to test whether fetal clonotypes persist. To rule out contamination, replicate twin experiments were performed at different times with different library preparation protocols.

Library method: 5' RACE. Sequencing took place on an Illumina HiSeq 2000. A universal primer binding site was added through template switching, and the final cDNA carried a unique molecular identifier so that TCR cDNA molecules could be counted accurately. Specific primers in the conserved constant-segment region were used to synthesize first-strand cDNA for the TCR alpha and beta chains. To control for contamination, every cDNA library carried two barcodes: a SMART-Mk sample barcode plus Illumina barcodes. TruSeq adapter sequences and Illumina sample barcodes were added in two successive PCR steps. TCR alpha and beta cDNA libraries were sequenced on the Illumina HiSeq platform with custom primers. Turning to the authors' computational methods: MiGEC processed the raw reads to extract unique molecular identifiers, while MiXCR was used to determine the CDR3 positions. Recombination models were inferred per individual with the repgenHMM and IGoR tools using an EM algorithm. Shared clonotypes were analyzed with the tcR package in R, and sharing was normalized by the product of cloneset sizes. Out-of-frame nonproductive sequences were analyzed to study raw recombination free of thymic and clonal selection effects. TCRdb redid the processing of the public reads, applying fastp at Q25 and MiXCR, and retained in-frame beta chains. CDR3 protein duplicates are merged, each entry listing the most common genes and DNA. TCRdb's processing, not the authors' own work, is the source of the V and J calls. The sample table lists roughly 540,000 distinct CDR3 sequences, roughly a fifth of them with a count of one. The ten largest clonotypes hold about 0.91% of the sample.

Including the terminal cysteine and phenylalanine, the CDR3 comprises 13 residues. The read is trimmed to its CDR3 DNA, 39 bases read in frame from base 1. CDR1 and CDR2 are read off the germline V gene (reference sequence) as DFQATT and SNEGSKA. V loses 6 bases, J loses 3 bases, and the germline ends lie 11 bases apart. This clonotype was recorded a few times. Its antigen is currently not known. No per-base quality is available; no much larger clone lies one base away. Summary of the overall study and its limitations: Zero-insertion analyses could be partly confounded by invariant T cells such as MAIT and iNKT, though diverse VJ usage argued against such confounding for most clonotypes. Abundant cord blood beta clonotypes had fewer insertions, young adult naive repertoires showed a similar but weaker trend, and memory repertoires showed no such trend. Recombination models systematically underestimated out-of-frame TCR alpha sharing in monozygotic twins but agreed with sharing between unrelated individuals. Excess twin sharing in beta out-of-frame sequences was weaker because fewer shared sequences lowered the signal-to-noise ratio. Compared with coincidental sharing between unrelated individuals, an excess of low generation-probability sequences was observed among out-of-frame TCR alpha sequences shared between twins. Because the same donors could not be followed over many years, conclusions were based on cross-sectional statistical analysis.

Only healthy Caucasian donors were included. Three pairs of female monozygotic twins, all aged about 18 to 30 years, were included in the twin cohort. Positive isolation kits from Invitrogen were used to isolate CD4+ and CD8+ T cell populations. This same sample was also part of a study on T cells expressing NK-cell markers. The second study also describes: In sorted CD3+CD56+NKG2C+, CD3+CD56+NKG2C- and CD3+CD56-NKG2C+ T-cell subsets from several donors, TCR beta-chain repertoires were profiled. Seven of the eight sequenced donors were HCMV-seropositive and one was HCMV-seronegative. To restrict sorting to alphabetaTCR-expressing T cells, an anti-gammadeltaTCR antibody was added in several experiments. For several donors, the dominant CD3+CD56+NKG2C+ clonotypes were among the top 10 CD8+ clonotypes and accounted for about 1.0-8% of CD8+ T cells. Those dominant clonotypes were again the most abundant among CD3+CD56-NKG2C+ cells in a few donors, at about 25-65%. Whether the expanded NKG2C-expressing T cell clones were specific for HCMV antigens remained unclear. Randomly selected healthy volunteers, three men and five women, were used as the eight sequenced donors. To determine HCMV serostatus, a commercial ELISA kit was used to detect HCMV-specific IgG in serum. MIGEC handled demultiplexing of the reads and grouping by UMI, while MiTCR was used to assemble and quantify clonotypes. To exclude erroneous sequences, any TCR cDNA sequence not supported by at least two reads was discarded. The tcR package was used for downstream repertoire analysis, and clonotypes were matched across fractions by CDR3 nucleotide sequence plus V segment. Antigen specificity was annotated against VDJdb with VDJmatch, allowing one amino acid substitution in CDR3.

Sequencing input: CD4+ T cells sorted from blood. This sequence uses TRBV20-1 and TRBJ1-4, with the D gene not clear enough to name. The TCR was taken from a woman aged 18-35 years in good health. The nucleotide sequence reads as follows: TGCAGTGCCTTTCAGAACCCTAATGAAAAACTGTTTTTT. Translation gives CSAFQNPNEKLFF.